This T cell receptor beta chain was sequenced for a study of shared clonotypes between healthy human individuals. General study results and limits: Estimated richness values were generally larger in naive subsets than in memory subsets. In having few donors, the study represented limited genetic and exposure-history diversity.

V was clipped by 0 bases and J by 10 bases; unmatched bases: 6. The CDR3 spans 15 residues. From germline, CDR1 is SGHRS and CDR2 YFSETQ. Regarding this clone: Antigen unknown.

The assay was run at deep level. Once extracted for a subset, genomic DNA was divided evenly among several immunoSEQ plates. TCRdb keeps only in-frame clones here, not all; method: immunoSEQ multiplex PCR. The sample consists of some 2,100,000 clones, 90% to 96% of them appearing once. This TCR was recovered from a man in his late teens or twenties in good health. The sample consisted of naive CD4+ T cells sorted from blood. Described subset: CD45RA+ positively selected. The rearrangement joins TRBV5-1 to TRBJ1-6, with 8 bases aligning to TRBD1. The CDR3 region has the DNA TGCGCCAGCAGCTTGGGGGGCAGGGGGCGGTCACCCCTCCACTTT. This translates into CASSLGGRGRSPLHF.